The 25 T cell receptor beta chains below all came from one sample that was sequenced in a study of OX40 agonist ivuxolimab in advanced cancers. Here immunoSEQ multiplex PCR was the method, and the copy in TCRdb shows in-frame clones only, minus some. The table includes tens of thousands of clones, 65% to 90% detected once. Sample: CD4+ or CD8+ T cells sorted from blood, taken in a trial of the OX40 agonist ivuxolimab. The receptors stem from an adult with an advanced solid tumor such as melanoma, head and neck, liver or kidney cancer.

The chain combines TRBV7-9 with TRBJ2-7; possibly TRBD2 for D (5 bases). The germline V and J ends were trimmed by 4 bases and 2 bases, with 9 bases remaining between them. Germline values: CDR1 SEHNR, CDR2 FQNEAQ (reference sequence). This CDR3 is built from 13 residues. The DNA for the CDR3 is TGTGCCAGCAGCTACGTCGGGGCCTACGAGCAGTACTTC. This sequence encodes CASSYVGAYEQYF.

The DNA of the CDR3 is TGTGCCAGCAGTTTCGGGGCAGGGGGCAATAATTCACCCCTCCACTTT. It codes for CASSFGAGGNNSPLHF. The chain combines TRBV6-5 with TRBJ1-6; 8 positions match TRBD1. Germline V gene lookup returns CDR1 MNHEY and CDR2 SVGAGI. The junction had 7 bases not matched to a gene; V was cut back by 4 bases and J by 5 bases. The CDR3 is 16 amino acids.

V is TRBV7-9 and J is TRBJ2-7, with 12 positions matching TRBD2. CDR1 is SEHNR and CDR2 is FQNEAQ in the germline V gene (reference sequence). This CDR3 has 15 amino acids. The junction had 7 bases not matched to a gene; V was cut back by 6 bases and J by 4 bases. The DNA for the CDR3 is TGTGCCAGCAGTCCTCTAGCGGGGGGGTTATACGAGCAGTACTTC. Its translation: CASSPLAGGLYEQYF.

V and J are TRBV18 and TRBJ2-7, with D tentatively TRBD1 (6 bases). This CDR3 is 16 amino acids long. V lost 2 bases to trimming and J lost 6 bases, with 20 bases between them. CDR1 is KGHSH and CDR2 is LQKENI in the germline V gene. CDR3 sequence reads: CASSPVGAGASIEQYF. The DNA for the CDR3 is TGTGCCAGCTCACCAGTGGGTGCAGGGGCCTCTATCGAGCAGTACTTC. Drawing the rest from reference TRBV18 and TRBJ2-7, the complete variable domain is NAGVMQNPRHLVRRRGQEARLRCSPMKGHSHVYWYRQLPEEGLKFMVYLQKENIIDESGMPKERFSAEFPKEGPSILRIQQVVRGDSAAYFCASSPVGAGASIEQYFGPGTRLTVT.

This chain uses TRBV5-4 with TRBJ1-2, with D perhaps matching TRBD1 (5 bases). Germline V gene data show CDR1 as SGHNT and CDR2 as YYREEE (reference sequence). This CDR3 is built from 14 residues. V was trimmed by 1 base and J by 6 bases, leaving 13 bases between them. The CDR3 spells CASSLLGPLDGYTF. Written as DNA, the CDR3 is TGTGCCAGCAGCTTGCTGGGGCCCCTGGATGGCTACACCTTC.

The chain employs TRBV11-2 and TRBJ2-6; TRBD1 might be the D (6 bases). V was trimmed by 5 bases and J by 2 bases, leaving 10 bases between them. This CDR3 region has 15 residues. CDR1 and CDR2 (germline): SGHAT, FQNNGV. CDR3 DNA: TGTGCCAGCAGCACGGGGACACCTGGGGCCAACGTCCTGACTTTC. It translates to CASSTGTPGANVLTF. The whole variable domain, filled in from reference TRBV11-2 and TRBJ2-6, reads EAGVAQSPRYKIIEKRQSVAFWCNPISGHATLYWYQQILGQGPKLLIQFQNNGVVDDSQLPKDRFSAERLKGVDSTLKIQPAKLEDSAVYLCASSTGTPGANVLTFGAGSRLTVL.

This chain connects TRBV5-4 to TRBJ2-3; 7 positions match TRBD2. Germline values: CDR1 SGHNT, CDR2 YYREEE (reference sequence). The CDR3 length is 15 residues. V was pared by 3 bases and J by 2 bases, with 6 bases of the junction left unmatched. The CDR3 protein is CASSWGGSHTDTQYF. The CDR3 bases are TGTGCCAGCAGCTGGGGGGGGTCACACACAGATACGCAGTATTTT. The full variable domain, in which reference TRBV5-4 and TRBJ2-3 provide the parts outside the CDR3, is ETGVTQSPTHLIKTRGQQVTLRCSSQSGHNTVSWYQQALGQGPQFIFQYYREEENGRGNFPPRFSGLQFPNYSSELNVNALELDDSALYLCASSWGGSHTDTQYFGPGTRLTVL.

CDR3 nucleotides: TGTGCCTGGAGTGTATTGGGCAAGTCTAGCACAGATACGCAGTATTTT. Residues: CAWSVLGKSSTDTQYF. This chain joins TRBV30 and TRBJ2-3; no clear D gene. The CDR3 length is 16 residues. Looked up from germline, CDR1 is GTSNPN and CDR2 is SVGIG (reference sequence). The V end lost 0 bases, the J end lost 0 bases, and 13 bases lay between the germline ends.

The CDR3 here is CASSKQSGATYEQYF. DNA for the CDR3: TGTGCCAGCAGCAAACAATCCGGGGCAACCTACGAGCAGTACTTC. The chain employs TRBV5-5 and TRBJ2-7; the D call may be TRBD1 or TRBD2 (5 bases each). The CDR3 runs 15 residues. Germline CDR1 reads SGHKS; CDR2 reads YYEKEE (reference sequence). Trimming removed 4 bases from V and 2 bases from J, with 16 bases in between.

This clone was found a few times. V is TRBV7-9 and J is TRBJ1-2, with D tentatively TRBD1 (5 bases). Between the trimmed V and J ends, which lost 3 bases and 2 bases, there was a span of 10 bases. CDR1 and CDR2 (germline): SEHNR, FQNEAQ (reference sequence). The CDR3 totals 14 residues. The CDR3 nucleotides are TGTGCCAGCAGCTTCCCATCAGGGAACTATGGCTACACCTTC. Protein: CASSFPSGNYGYTF.

This chain links TRBV2 with TRBJ2-3; 7 bases map to TRBD2. V lost 10 bases to trimming and J lost 0 bases; unmatched junction nucleotides: 7. CDR1 SNHLY and CDR2 FYNNEI come from the germline V gene. The CDR3 is made up of 14 amino acids. The CDR3 nucleotides read TGTGCCACCCCGGGGAGGGGCAGCACAGATACGCAGTATTTT. This translates into CATPGRGSTDTQYF.

The chain links TRBV2 to TRBJ2-5, with a weak D call TRBD1 (6 bases). The CDR3 sequence is 12 residues long. Germline loops: CDR1 SNHLY, CDR2 FYNNEI. V shed 7 bases and J shed 3 bases, with 9 bases lying between them. The CDR3 DNA reads TGTGCCAGCAAGAAGGGGGAAGAGACCCAGTACTTC. Amino acids: CASKKGEETQYF.

This clone was detected once. The chain recombines TRBV18 with TRBJ1-4, with 10 bases aligning to TRBD1. V was pared by 0 bases and J by 6 bases, with 7 bases of the junction left unmatched. Per germline, CDR1 KGHSH and CDR2 LQKENI. The CDR3 totals 17 residues. The CDR3 sequence is CASSPPQRGTGDEKLFF. In nucleotides, the CDR3 is TGTGCCAGCTCACCACCACAACGAGGGACAGGGGATGAAAAACTGTTTTTT. The whole variable domain, remainder taken from reference TRBV18 and TRBJ1-4, is NAGVMQNPRHLVRRRGQEARLRCSPMKGHSHVYWYRQLPEEGLKFMVYLQKENIIDESGMPKERFSAEFPKEGPSILRIQQVVRGDSAAYFCASSPPQRGTGDEKLFFGSGTQLSVL.

The V call is TRBV10-3, the J call TRBJ1-2, with TRBD1 matching over 7 bases. Germline values: CDR1 ENHRY, CDR2 SYGVKD. The CDR3 extends over 18 amino acids. Germline trimming cut 0 bases from V and 2 bases from J; bases unmatched to any gene: 12. The chain's CDR3 is CAISESLLRTGVNYGYTF. The CDR3 DNA is TGTGCCATCAGTGAGTCGTTGTTGAGGACAGGCGTCAACTATGGCTACACCTTC.

The rearrangement uses TRBV19 and TRBJ2-7; D remains unclear. Germline V gene sequence: CDR1 LNHDA, CDR2 SQIVND (reference sequence). The CDR3 is 13 amino acids. Trimming shortened V by 5 bases and J by 11 bases, and 19 bases separated the two germline ends. The CDR3 nucleotides are TGTGCCAGTAGTTCCCCCGGGTCGGCAAAGGAGTACTTC. This sequence encodes CASSSPGSAKEYF.

The chain recombines TRBV7-8 with TRBJ1-3; D is uncertain. CDR3 length: 17 residues. V lost 1 base, J lost 0 bases, and 13 bases lay in between. CDR1 is SGHVS, CDR2 FQNEAQ, per germline. CDR3 DNA: TGTGCCAGCAGCTTAGTTGATCCAACCTTCTCTGGAAACACCATATATTTT. Translation gives CASSLVDPTFSGNTIYF.

This chain uses TRBV4-1 with TRBJ1-5; no clear D gene. Deletions cut 7 bases from V and 0 bases from J, with 13 bases between. Germline CDR1 reads MGHRA; CDR2 reads YSYEKL. The CDR3 has 15 amino acids. CDR3 in DNA: TGCGCCAGCAACCTACATACCAGTAGCAATCAGCCCCAGCATTTT. This gives the protein CASNLHTSSNQPQHF.

This clone was picked up a small number of times. This chain connects TRBV6-1 to TRBJ1-2, with TRBD1 matching over 7 bases. Trimming removed 7 bases from V and 8 bases from J; junction bases left unmatched: 10. CDR3 length: 13 amino acids. Germline CDR1 MNHNS, CDR2 SASEGT. Here the CDR3 DNA reads TGTGCCAGCAAGGTCGGAGGGGGCTTCGGCTACACCTTC. Translation: CASKVGGGFGYTF.

Remarks on this clone: Additional DNA sequences in this sample encode the identical CDR3. DNA of the CDR3: TGTGCCAGCAGTCGGGACAGGGGGGGCTATGGCTACACCTTC. Its translation: CASSRDRGGYGYTF. This sequence joins TRBV6-5 and TRBJ1-2, with TRBD1 matching over 11 bases. The CDR3 totals 14 residues. V shed 5 bases, J shed 4 bases, and the junction held 3 bases outside the gene matches. Per the germline V gene, CDR1 is MNHEY and CDR2 is SVGAGI.

The chain employs TRBV20-1 and TRBJ2-7; D gene unclear. The ends were cut back, 6 bases at V and 7 bases at J, with 13 bases in the middle. CDR1 is DFQATT and CDR2 is SNEGSKA in the germline V gene (reference sequence). This CDR3 contains 11 residues. CDR3 DNA: TGCAGTGCCCGGGCGTTGGGGGAGCAGTACTTC. It translates to CSARALGEQYF.

The DNA of the CDR3 is TGTGCCAGCAGGGATACGTTTGAGCTGTTTTTT. It codes for CASRDTFELFF. This rearrangement joins TRBV6-5 to TRBJ2-2; D is unclear. The CDR3 is 11 amino acids. The ends were cut back, 6 bases at V and 11 bases at J, with 10 bases in the middle. CDR1 is MNHEY and CDR2 is SVGAGI in the germline V gene.

The CDR3 DNA follows: TGTGCCAGCAGCCGAGATCAAACAGGGGCCCAGCATTTT. Amino acids: CASSRDQTGAQHF. This chain connects TRBV6-6 to TRBJ1-5, with 7 bases matching TRBD1. Germline V gives CDR1 MNHNY, CDR2 SVGAGI (reference sequence). V shed 6 bases and J 11 bases; nucleotides not matched to a gene: 10. The CDR3 is 13 amino acids.

The chain joins TRBV6-5 to TRBJ1-2; 10 positions match TRBD1. V lost 6 bases, J lost 5 bases, and 6 bases stayed unmatched. The CDR3 consists of 14 residues. Germline loops: CDR1 MNHEY, CDR2 SVGAGI. CDR3 sequence: CASRRDRGPYGYTF. In DNA form, the CDR3 reads TGTGCCAGCAGGAGGGACAGGGGACCTTATGGCTACACCTTC.

CDR3 sequence: CASSLSGLMPQHF. CDR3 coding DNA: TGTGCCAGCAGTTTGTCAGGGTTGATGCCCCAGCATTTT. The chain carries TRBV27 and TRBJ1-5, with D tentatively TRBD1 (5 bases). CDR1 is MNHEY and CDR2 is SMNVEV in the germline V gene (reference sequence). The CDR3 consists of 13 residues. V shed 3 bases and J shed 9 bases, with 12 bases lying between them.

The rearrangement uses TRBV5-1 and TRBJ2-7; TRBD2 matches at 8 bases. The CDR3 contains 16 residues. The germline gives CDR1 SGHRS, CDR2 YFSETQ. V lost 1 base and J lost 0; bases outside the gene matches: 6. The CDR3 here is CASSLRSGGSSYEQYF. The CDR3 DNA is TGCGCCAGCAGCTTGAGGTCGGGAGGGAGCTCCTACGAGCAGTACTTC. Combining the CDR3 with reference TRBV5-1 and TRBJ2-7 gives the whole variable domain KAGVTQTPRYLIKTRGQQVTLSCSPISGHRSVSWYQQTPGQGLQFLFEYFSETQRNKGNFPGRFSGRQFSNSRSEMNVSTLELGDSALYLCASSLRSGGSSYEQYFGPGTRLTVT.